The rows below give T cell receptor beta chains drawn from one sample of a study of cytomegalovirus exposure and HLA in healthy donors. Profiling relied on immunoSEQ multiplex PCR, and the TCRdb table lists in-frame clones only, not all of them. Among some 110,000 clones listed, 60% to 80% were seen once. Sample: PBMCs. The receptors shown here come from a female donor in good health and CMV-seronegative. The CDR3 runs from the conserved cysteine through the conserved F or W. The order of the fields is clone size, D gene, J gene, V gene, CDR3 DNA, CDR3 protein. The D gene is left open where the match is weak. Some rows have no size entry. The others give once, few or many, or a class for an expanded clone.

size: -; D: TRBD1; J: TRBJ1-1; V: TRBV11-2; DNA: TGTGCCAGCAGCTTAGTACAGGGGGGGAACACTGAAGCTTTCTTT; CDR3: CASSLVQGGNTEAFF
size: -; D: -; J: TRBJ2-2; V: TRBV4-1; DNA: TGCGCCAGCAGCCAACAACAGGGCACCGGGGAGCTGTTTTTT; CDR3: CASSQQQGTGELFF
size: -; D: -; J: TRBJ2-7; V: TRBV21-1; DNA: TGTGCCAGCAGCAAACCCTCCCCCGGGACTAGGTCCTACGAGCAGTACTTC; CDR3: CASSKPSPGTRSYEQYF
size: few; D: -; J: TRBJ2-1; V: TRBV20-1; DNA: TGCAGTGCCCAGGGGTTTCAGCAGTTCTTC; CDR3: CSAQGFQQFF
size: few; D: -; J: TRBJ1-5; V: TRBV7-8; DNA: TGTGCCAGCAGCCTACCGGGAAGCGGGGGTCAGCCCCAGCATTTT; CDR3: CASSLPGSGGQPQHF
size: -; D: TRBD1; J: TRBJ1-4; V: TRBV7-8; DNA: TGTGCCAGCAGTTCGCCGGGACAGCTGAATGAAAAACTGTTTTTT; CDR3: CASSSPGQLNEKLFF
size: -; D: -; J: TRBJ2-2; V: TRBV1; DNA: TGCACCAAACGACTAGTTGGCACCGGGGAGCTGTTTTTT; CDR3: CTKRLVGTGELFF
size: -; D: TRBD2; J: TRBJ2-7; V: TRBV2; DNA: TGTGCCAGCAGGCGGACTAGCGCCTCCTACGAGCAGTACTTC; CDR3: CASRRTSASYEQYF
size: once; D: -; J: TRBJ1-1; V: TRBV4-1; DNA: TGCGCCAGCAGCGTCAGAAGGGGGGGAGAGGACACTGAAGCTTTCTTT; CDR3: CASSVRRGGEDTEAFF
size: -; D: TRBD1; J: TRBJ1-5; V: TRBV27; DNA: TGTGCCAGCAGTCGGACAGGTAATCAGCCCCAGCATTTT; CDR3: CASSRTGNQPQHF
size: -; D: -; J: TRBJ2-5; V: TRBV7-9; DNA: TGTGCCAGCAGCTTAGGGCCGGGGTTGGCGGAGACCCAGTACTTC; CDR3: CASSLGPGLAETQYF
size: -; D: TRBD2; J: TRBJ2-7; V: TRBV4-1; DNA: TGCGCCAGCAGCCATATAGCGGGAACGTCCTACGAGCAGTACTTC; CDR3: CASSHIAGTSYEQYF
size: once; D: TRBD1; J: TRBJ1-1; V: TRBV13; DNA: TGTGCCAGCAGCTTAGAGGCAGGGGGCGAGAACACTGAAGCTTTCTTT; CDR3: CASSLEAGGENTEAFF
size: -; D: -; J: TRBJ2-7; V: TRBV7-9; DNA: TGTGCCAGCAGCTTAGGGGGCCATATCGAGCAGTACTTC; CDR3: CASSLGGHIEQYF
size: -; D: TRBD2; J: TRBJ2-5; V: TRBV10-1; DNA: TGCGCCAGCAGTCATGGGGAGGGTGGTAAAGAGACCCAGTACTTC; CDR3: CASSHGEGGKETQYF
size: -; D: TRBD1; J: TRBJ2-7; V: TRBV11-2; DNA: TGTGCCAGCAGCTTAGTGAGGGCGAACAGGGGGACCTACGAGCAGTACTTC; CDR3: CASSLVRANRGTYEQYF
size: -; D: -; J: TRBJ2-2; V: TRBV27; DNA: TGTGCCAGCAGTAGGCTAGTGAACACCGGGGAGCTGTTTTTT; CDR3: CASSRLVNTGELFF
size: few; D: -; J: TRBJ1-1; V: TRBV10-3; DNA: TGTGCCACAAAGCCCCCCCTCGGGGGGGGAACCCAGAGAACTGAAGCTTTCTTT; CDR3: CATKPPLGGGTQRTEAFF
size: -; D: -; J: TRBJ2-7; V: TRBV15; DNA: TGTGCCACCAGCCCCCCGGGGATCTCCTACGAGCAGTACTTC; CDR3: CATSPPGISYEQYF
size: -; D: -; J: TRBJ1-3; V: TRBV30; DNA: TGTGCCTGGAGTGTATTCGGGGGGGCGGGAAACACCATATATTTT; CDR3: CAWSVFGGAGNTIYF
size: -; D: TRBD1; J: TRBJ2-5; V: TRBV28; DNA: TGTGCCAGCAGTTTCATGTCTAGGGGGCGAGATCGAGAGACCCAGTACTTC; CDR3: CASSFMSRGRDRETQYF
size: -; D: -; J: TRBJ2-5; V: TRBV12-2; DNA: TGTGCAAGTCGCTTAGTTAGCCAGTTGAACAAGGGAGGCGGACAAGAGACCCAGTACTTC; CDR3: CASRLVSQLNKGGGQETQYF
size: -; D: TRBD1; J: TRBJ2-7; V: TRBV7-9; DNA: TGTGCCAGCAGCTTGGACAGGGCTAACTACGAGCAGTACTTC; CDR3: CASSLDRANYEQYF
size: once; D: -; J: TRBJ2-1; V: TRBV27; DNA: TGTGCCAGCAGTTTATTGGGTGGTGCGGGCCTACTCAATGAGCAGTTCTTC; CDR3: CASSLLGGAGLLNEQFF
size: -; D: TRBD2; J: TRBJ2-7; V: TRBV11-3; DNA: TGTGCCAGCAGCCCCCGTTTAGCGGGAGGCCGGTGGGAGCAGTACTTC; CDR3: CASSPRLAGGRWEQYF
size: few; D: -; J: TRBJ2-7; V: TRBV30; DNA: TGTGCCTGGAGTAGGGTAGCGGAGCACGAGCAGTACTTC; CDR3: CAWSRVAEHEQYF
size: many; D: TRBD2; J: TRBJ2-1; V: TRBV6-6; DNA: TGTGCCAGCCCGGGGGGACGACTCCCATCCGATGAGCAGTTCTTC; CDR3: CASPGGRLPSDEQFF
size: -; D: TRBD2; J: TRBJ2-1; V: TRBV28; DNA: TGTGCCAGCAGCTCTCTACTAGCGGGAGGGCCTTATGAGCAGTTCTTC; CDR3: CASSSLLAGGPYEQFF
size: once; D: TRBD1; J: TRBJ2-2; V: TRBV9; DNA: TGTGCCAGCAGCCCCGGACAGGATAAGAACACCGGGGAGCTGTTTTTT; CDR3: CASSPGQDKNTGELFF
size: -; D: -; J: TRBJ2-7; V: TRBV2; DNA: TGTGCCAGCATGGAGTTCTCCGAGCAGTACTTC; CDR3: CASMEFSEQYF
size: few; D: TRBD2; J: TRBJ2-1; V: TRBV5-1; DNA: TGCGCCAGCAGCTTGGGACTAGCTACGTTCTTC; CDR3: CASSLGLATFF
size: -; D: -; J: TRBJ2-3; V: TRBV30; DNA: TGTGCCTGGAGCTTTAGCACAGATACGCAGTATTTT; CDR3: CAWSFSTDTQYF
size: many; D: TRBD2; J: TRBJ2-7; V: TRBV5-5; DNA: TGTGCCAGCAGGGTTATAGCGGGAGGGCCCGCTCGAGAGCAGTACTTC; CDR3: CASRVIAGGPAREQYF
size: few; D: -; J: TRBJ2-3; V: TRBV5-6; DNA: TGTGCCAGCAGCTTTGGGGTAGGGGCCACAGATACGCAGTATTTT; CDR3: CASSFGVGATDTQYF
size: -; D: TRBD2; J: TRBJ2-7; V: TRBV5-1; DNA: TGCGCCAGCAGCCCGGGTCGGGCTAGCGGGTTACTCTACGAGCAGTACTTC; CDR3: CASSPGRASGLLYEQYF
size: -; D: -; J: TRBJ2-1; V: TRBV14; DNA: TGTGCCAGTTCGACTTTTCTAACCTACAATGAGCAGTTCTTC; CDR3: CASSTFLTYNEQFF
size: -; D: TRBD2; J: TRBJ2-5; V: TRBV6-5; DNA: TGTGCCAGCAGTTACTCCTCGGGGGGGGAGACCCAGTACTTC; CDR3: CASSYSSGGETQYF
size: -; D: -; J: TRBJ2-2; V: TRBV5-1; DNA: TGCGCCAGCAGCTCTACTACAGGGACCGGGGAGCTGTTTTTT; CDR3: CASSSTTGTGELFF
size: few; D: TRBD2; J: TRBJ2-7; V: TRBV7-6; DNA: TGTGCCAGCAGCTTAGGAGTAGCGGGAGGGCCAAGCGAGCAGTACTTC; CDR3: CASSLGVAGGPSEQYF
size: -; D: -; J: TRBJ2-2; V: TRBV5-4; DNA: TGTGCCAGCAGCGGGAGAGAAACCGGGGAGCTGTTTTTT; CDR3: CASSGRETGELFF
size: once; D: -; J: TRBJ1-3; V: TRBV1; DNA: TGCACCAGCAGCCAAGAAAAAGAGAGTCGGGGCTCTGGAAACACCATATATTTT; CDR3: CTSSQEKESRGSGNTIYF
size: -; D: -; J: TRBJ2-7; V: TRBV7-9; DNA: TGTTCCAGCAGACGGACAGATTACGAGCAGTACTTC; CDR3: CSSRRTDYEQYF
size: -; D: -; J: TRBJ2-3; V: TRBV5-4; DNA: TGTGCCAGCAGCTTGGACAGATCAGATACGCAGTATTTT; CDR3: CASSLDRSDTQYF
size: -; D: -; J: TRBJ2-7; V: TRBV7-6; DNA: TGTGCCAGCAGCTCCAGACCTCAGGGGAGTTACGAGCAGTACTTC; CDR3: CASSSRPQGSYEQYF
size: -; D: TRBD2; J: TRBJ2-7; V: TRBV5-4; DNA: TGTGCCAGCAGCTTGGCTTCTGGGGGGGGATACTACGAGCAGTACTTC; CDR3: CASSLASGGGYYEQYF
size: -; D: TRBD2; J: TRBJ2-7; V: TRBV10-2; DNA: TGCGCCAGCAGTGAGTCGACTCAAAGTGGCGGGAGGGGCGACGAGCAGTACTTC; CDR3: CASSESTQSGGRGDEQYF
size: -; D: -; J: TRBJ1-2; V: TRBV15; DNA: TGTGCCACCAGCAGAGATCAAACAATCGACTATGGCTACACCTTC; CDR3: CATSRDQTIDYGYTF
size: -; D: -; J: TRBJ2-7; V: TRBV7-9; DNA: TGTGCCAGCAGCTCCTCCCACGAGCAGTACTTC; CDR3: CASSSSHEQYF
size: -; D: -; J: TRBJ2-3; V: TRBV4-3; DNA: TGCGCCAGCAGCCAAGCAGTGCCCGGCACAGATACGCAGTATTTT; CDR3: CASSQAVPGTDTQYF
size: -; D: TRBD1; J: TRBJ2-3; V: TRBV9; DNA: TGTGCCAGCAGCGTCTCGGACAGGTGGCCGACAGATACGCAGTATTTT; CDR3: CASSVSDRWPTDTQYF
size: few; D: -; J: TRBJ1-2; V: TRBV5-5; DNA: TGTGCCAGCAGCTTAGATAGCCACCTTATCTATGGCTACACCTTC; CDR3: CASSLDSHLIYGYTF
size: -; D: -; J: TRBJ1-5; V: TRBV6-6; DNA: TGTGCCAGCAGTTACGGAGATCAGCCCCAGCATTTT; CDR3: CASSYGDQPQHF
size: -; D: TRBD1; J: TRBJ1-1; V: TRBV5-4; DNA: TGTGCCAGCAGCTTGGTGGGGGACAGGGTCGTAAACACTGAAGCTTTCTTT; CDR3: CASSLVGDRVVNTEAFF
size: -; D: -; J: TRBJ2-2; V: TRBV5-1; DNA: TGCGCCAGCAGCTTGGCTACTACGAACACCGGGGAGCTGTTTTTT; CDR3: CASSLATTNTGELFF
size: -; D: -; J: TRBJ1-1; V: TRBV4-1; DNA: TGCGCCAGCAGCCTAAGCGGTGGAGGTAACACTGAAGCTTTCTTT; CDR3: CASSLSGGGNTEAFF
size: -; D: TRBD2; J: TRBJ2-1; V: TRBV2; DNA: TGTGCCAGCAGTGACCCTAGCGGGAGTAGGGATGAGCAGTTCTTC; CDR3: CASSDPSGSRDEQFF
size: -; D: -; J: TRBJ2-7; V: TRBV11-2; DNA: TGTGCCAGCAGCTTAGACCGGGTTAACGAGCAGTACTTC; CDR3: CASSLDRVNEQYF
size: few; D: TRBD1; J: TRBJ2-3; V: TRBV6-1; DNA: TGTGCCAGCAGTGGACTGATAGGACAGGGGCGGGTTGTTCTCGATACGCAGTATTTT; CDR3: CASSGLIGQGRVVLDTQYF
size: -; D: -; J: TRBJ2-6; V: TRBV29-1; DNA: TGCAGCGTACAGGGCTCTGGGGCCAACGTCCTGACTTTC; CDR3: CSVQGSGANVLTF